This TCR beta chain was retrieved from a study of CD8 T cells in ankylosing spondylitis. Findings and limits, study-wide: Ankylosing spondylitis blood appeared to carry a characteristic TCR beta motif of 7 or 8 highly homologous variants. CD8+ cells made up the disease-linked clones, which were relatively rare in peripheral blood. Matched ankylosing spondylitis synovial fluid reportedly contained a significantly enriched population of disease-linked clones.

Preparation of TCR beta libraries was done by quantitative 5'-RACE with molecular barcodes. In TCRdb, the 5' RACE reads were re-called with MiXCR into one record per CDR3 protein. The table includes 300,000 to 350,000 distinct CDR3 sequences, approximately 14% detected once. The V end was cut by 6 bases, the J end by 0 bases, with 13 bases between. The V gene's germline CDR1 is DFQATT and CDR2 SNEGSKA (reference sequence). This CDR3 has 14 residues. This clonotype was seen a few times. Its antigen is not known. Sequencing was carried out using blood, either unsorted or a sorted T cell fraction (not recorded which). This TCR was recovered from a male donor with ankylosing spondylitis or in good health (not recorded which). V and J are TRBV20-1 and TRBJ2-3; no clear D. The CDR3 region has the DNA TGCAGTGCGCCCCGGGTGGGTAGCACAGATACGCAGTATTTT. It codes for CSAPRVGSTDTQYF.